This TCR beta chain was sequenced for a study of shared clonotypes between healthy human individuals. This clone came up a few times. CDR1 is KGHSH and CDR2 is LQKENI in the germline V gene. With 2 bases removed from V and 3 bases from J, the gap between germline ends came to 14 bases. The CDR3 extends over 15 amino acids. The test was conducted at deep level. Profiling relied on immunoSEQ multiplex PCR, and the TCRdb table lists in-frame clones only, not all of them. The sample carries 330,000 or so clones, approximately 79% recorded once. The sequence came from a man younger than 40 in good health. Sequencing used memory CD4+ T cells sorted from blood. Indicated subset: CD45RA-negative fraction. The chain carries TRBV18 and TRBJ2-7, with D possibly TRBD2 on 5 matching bases. CDR3 loop: CASSPVSGSGYEQYF. As DNA, the CDR3 is TGTGCCAGCTCACCAGTAAGCGGCTCTGGCTACGAGCAGTACTTC.